These T cell receptor beta chains were read from a single sample in a study of cytomegalovirus exposure and HLA in healthy donors. Clones were sequenced by immunoSEQ multiplex PCR, and TCRdb holds only the in-frame ones, with some missing. Found here are approximately 230,000 clones, more than 85% of them singletons; the top ten hold 9.5% to 15%. Material for sequencing was PBMCs. These receptors were taken from a man in his late teens or twenties in good health and CMV-seropositive. The CDR3 runs from the conserved cysteine through the conserved F or W. Not all rows give a size; the values are once, few, many and, for expanded clones, a class.

J gene,V gene,clone size,CDR3 protein
TRBJ1-2,TRBV20-1,.,CSAGLGYGYTF
TRBJ2-7,TRBV6-5,.,CASSYSGASSYEQYF
TRBJ2-5,TRBV27,.,CASSYSGRGTETQYF
TRBJ2-1,TRBV27,.,CASSFGAGHSSYNEQFF
TRBJ2-1,TRBV7-9,.,CASSLGTYNEQFF
TRBJ2-7,TRBV7-8,.,CASSLATVVYEQYF
TRBJ2-7,TRBV27,.,CASSLSTSSYEQYF
TRBJ1-2,TRBV11-2,.,CASRDHRGPNYGYTF
TRBJ2-7,TRBV5-1,once,CASSLVGESYEQYF
TRBJ1-2,TRBV6-5,.,CASSYPGQGPSGYTF
TRBJ1-4,TRBV18,.,CASSAGGTRELFF
TRBJ2-7,TRBV11-2,.,CASSRRSHSYEQYF
TRBJ2-2,TRBV5-8,.,CASSSTGTGKTGELFF
TRBJ2-3,TRBV9,.,CASKPGTPLGDTQYF
TRBJ1-2,TRBV28,.,CASSSQQGARSYGYTF
TRBJ1-3,TRBV30,.,CALHPPGQSSGNTIYF
TRBJ2-7,TRBV7-8,.,CASSLLRESYEQYF
TRBJ2-7,TRBV6-5,.,CASSPSPWEQYF
TRBJ2-1,TRBV6-1,.,CASRGRQAGNEQFF
TRBJ2-2,TRBV27,once,CATAVVRNTGELFF
TRBJ1-2,TRBV29-1,.,CSGHEFYEGYTF
TRBJ2-7,TRBV25-1,.,CASSEGGGPTYEQYF
TRBJ1-3,TRBV6-1,.,CASSAPTGHLGNTIYF
TRBJ2-1,TRBV7-9,.,CASSTLGSEQFF
TRBJ1-1,TRBV7-9,.,CASSLGTKNTEAFF
TRBJ1-2,TRBV6-1,few,CASSEGQGYGYTF
TRBJ1-1,TRBV27,.,CASSPTAGQGLSGEAFF
TRBJ2-7,TRBV7-9,.,CASSLVTGVHEQYF
TRBJ1-1,TRBV4-1,.,CASRYTVNTEAFF
TRBJ2-1,TRBV29-1,.,CSATPGRGYNEQFF
TRBJ2-3,TRBV5-4,.,CASSLSGLPAQYF
TRBJ1-1,TRBV23-1,.,CASRRNTEAFF
TRBJ1-2,TRBV4-2,.,CASSQDGSTRQGGGYTF
TRBJ2-7,TRBV27,.,CASSPSGTSGGEQYF
TRBJ1-5,TRBV6-1,.,CASSEAGGNQPQHF
TRBJ2-3,TRBV9,once,CASSAGLVATDTQYF
TRBJ1-2,TRBV5-6,.,CASRRIRANYGYTF
TRBJ2-3,TRBV7-9,.,CASSLGPGLAGIWQYF
TRBJ1-4,TRBV29-1,.,CSVGLRDEKLFF
TRBJ1-5,TRBV9,many,CASSMEDGPQHF
TRBJ1-2,TRBV2,.,CASSEELEGSGYTF
TRBJ2-7,TRBV27,.,CASSLSVNYEQYF
TRBJ2-7,TRBV11-2,once,CASSRDLLRGDF
TRBJ1-1,TRBV11-2,once,CASSVLIGALGTEAFF
TRBJ1-2,TRBV30,.,CAWTPGWGGYTF
TRBJ2-1,TRBV11-2,.,CASSLDRGEQFF
TRBJ2-1,TRBV29-1,.,CSVLWAGGTQSEQFF
TRBJ1-2,TRBV2,.,CASSVERGPYGYTF
TRBJ1-5,TRBV7-2,.,CASSLDSFNQPQHF
TRBJ2-1,TRBV5-1,once,CASSPGLRDYNEGQFF
TRBJ1-1,TRBV2,.,CASSEPLDREALWTEAFF